The 20 T cell receptor beta chains given below trace back to one sample, sequenced in a study of cytomegalovirus exposure and HLA in healthy donors (dated by TCRdb to 2016 to 2017). Library construction relied on the immunoSEQ multiplex PCR assay. The multiplex PCR relied on a mix of 60 forward primers for TCR Vbeta segments and 13 reverse primers for TCR Jbeta segments. Not all clones reach the TCRdb copy of this immuneACCESS table, which keeps in-frame sequences only. Checked studies attribute under half of the gap to unresolved V genes and leave the rest unexplained. The sample table contains approximately 82,000 clones; only one count was recorded for roughly a tenth of them. Approximately 23% of the sample is held by the ten biggest clonotypes. Sequenced sample: PBMCs. The receptors were gathered from a man aged 60-69 years in good health and CMV-seropositive.

This clone was seen at least ten times. The CDR3, as DNA: TGTGCCAGCAGCAAACTTAGCGGCGGGGAGACCCAGTACTTC. Translating it yields CASSKLSGGETQYF. The rearrangement uses TRBV5-4 and TRBJ2-5; D possibly corresponds to TRBD2 (6 bases). Looked up from germline, CDR1 is SGHNT and CDR2 is YYREEE (reference sequence). V lost 4 bases and J lost 5, with 15 bases in between. This CDR3 has 14 amino acids.

The rearrangement joins TRBV5-4 to TRBJ2-5; TRBD1 agrees at 7 bases. This CDR3 has 15 amino acids. The germline V gene encodes CDR1 SGHNT and CDR2 YYREEE (reference sequence). V shed 5 bases and J 2 bases; nucleotides not matched to a gene: 9. CDR3 loop: CASSRTTGIQETQYF. The CDR3 DNA reads as TGTGCCAGCAGTCGCACGACAGGGATTCAAGAGACCCAGTACTTC. The full variable domain, with the rest looked up from reference TRBV5-4 and TRBJ2-5, is ETGVTQSPTHLIKTRGQQVTLRCSSQSGHNTVSWYQQALGQGPQFIFQYYREEENGRGNFPPRFSGLQFPNYSSELNVNALELDDSALYLCASSRTTGIQETQYFGPGTRLLVL.

The chain has TRBV12-5 and TRBJ1-1, with D possibly matching TRBD1 (5 bases). The CDR3 totals 15 residues. Trimming left V 5 bases short and J 6 bases short, with 19 bases between. The germline CDR1 and CDR2 sequences are LGHNT and FRNRAP. In DNA, the CDR3 is TGTGCTAGTGGTCCACGGGAGGGAGGGGTCGCTGAAGCTTTCTTT. It is translated as CASGPREGGVAEAFF.

Only one count was recorded for this clone. The chain joins TRBV9 to TRBJ1-6, with TRBD1 identical over 8 bases. Germline V gives CDR1 SGDLS, CDR2 YYNGEE. This CDR3 contains 14 residues. The J segment lost 7 bases and the V segment lost 4 bases, leaving 4 bases of the junction unmatched. The CDR3 is CASSLQGENSPLHF. In DNA, the CDR3 is TGTGCCAGCAGCCTACAGGGGGAAAATTCACCCCTCCACTTT.

The chain links TRBV27 to TRBJ1-6; TRBD1 aligns across 8 bases. The CDR3 has 16 amino acids. Germline V CDR1 and CDR2: MNHEY, SMNVEV (reference sequence). The trim removed 5 bases at V and 5 bases at J, leaving 8 bases unmatched. CDR3 protein: CASSIQGAAHNSPLHF. The CDR3, as DNA: TGTGCCAGCAGTATCCAGGGGGCTGCCCATAATTCACCCCTCCACTTT.

The V and J genes are TRBV28 and TRBJ1-2, with 7 positions matching TRBD1. With V trimmed by 2 bases and J by 13 bases, 4 bases remained unmatched. The CDR3 has 11 amino acids. Germline assignment: CDR1 MDHEN and CDR2 SYDVKM. In nucleotides, the CDR3 is TGTGCCAGCAGTTTAACGAGGGGGCGCACCTTC. Amino acid sequence: CASSLTRGRTF.

The sample holds a few counts of this clone. This chain joins TRBV7-2 and TRBJ2-7; 8 nucleotides agree with TRBD1. In germline, CDR1 is SGHTA, CDR2 FQGNSA. The J segment lost 2 bases and the V segment lost 5 bases, leaving 8 bases of the junction unmatched. This CDR3 has 15 amino acids. CDR3 amino acids: CASSSAGTGPYEQYV. CDR3 DNA: TGTGCCAGCAGCAGCGCCGGGACAGGCCCCTACGAGCAGTACGTC.

This clone was counted between two and nine times. The gene calls are TRBV13 and TRBJ1-2; 9 bases fit TRBD1. Trimming at V came to 7 bases and at J to 2 bases, leaving 11 bases not matched to a gene. The CDR3 sequence is 16 residues long. Per germline, CDR1 PRHDT and CDR2 FYEKMQ (reference sequence). The CDR3 DNA reads TGTGCCAGCAACTTGGGGGGACAGGGAGCAAACTATGGCTACACCTTC. Protein sequence: CASNLGGQGANYGYTF.

This clone was seen a few times. V and J are TRBV30 and TRBJ2-7, with 9 bases that match TRBD1. Germline trimming cut 5 bases from V and 3 bases from J; bases unmatched to any gene: 14. The CDR3 extends over 16 amino acids. CDR1 is GTSNPN, CDR2 SVGIG, per germline (reference sequence). The chain's CDR3 is CAWARLGQGKGYEQYF. The CDR3 nucleotides read TGTGCCTGGGCCAGACTTGGACAGGGGAAAGGCTACGAGCAGTACTTC.

The V call is TRBV27, the J call TRBJ1-1; D perhaps matches TRBD1 (6 bases). Deletions cut 6 bases from V and 4 bases from J, with 12 bases between. Germline CDR1 is MNHEY and CDR2 is SMNVEV (reference sequence). CDR3 length: 13 amino acids. The CDR3 reads CASSLGAATEAFF. The CDR3 coding sequence is TGTGCCAGCAGCTTGGGGGCGGCCACTGAAGCTTTCTTT.

This clone was detected only a few times. V usage is TRBV30 and J usage is TRBJ2-7, with D possibly being TRBD2 (6 bases). In germline, CDR1 is GTSNPN, CDR2 SVGIG (reference sequence). Trimming cost V 1 base and J 5 bases, with 12 bases left between them. This CDR3 comprises 13 residues. This CDR3 is CAWSAAGSHEQYF. The DNA of the CDR3 is TGTGCCTGGAGTGCCGCGGGGTCCCACGAGCAGTACTTC. Looking up the rest from reference TRBV30 and TRBJ2-7 gives the full variable domain: SQTIHQWPATLVQPVGSPLSLECTVEGTSNPNLYWYRQAAGRGLQLLFYSVGIGQISSEVPQNLSASRPQDRQFILSSKKLLLSDSGFYLCAWSAAGSHEQYFGPGTRLTVT.

CDR3 sequence: CASSLSPVGGANVLTF. In nucleotides, the CDR3 is TGTGCCAGCAGTTTATCACCCGTCGGGGGGGCCAACGTCCTGACTTTC. The chain employs TRBV28 and TRBJ2-6; D uncertain. Germline assignment: CDR1 MDHEN and CDR2 SYDVKM. The CDR3 spans 16 residues. Trimming took 1 base from V and 4 from J, leaving 11 bases between them.

This sequence joins TRBV18 and TRBJ2-1, with 7 bases lining up with TRBD2. Germline V gene lookup returns CDR1 KGHSH and CDR2 LQKENI. The CDR3 spans 14 residues. Trimming removed 5 bases from V and 3 bases from J; junction bases left unmatched: 4. The CDR3 here is CASSSLADYNEQFF. DNA of the CDR3: TGTGCCAGCTCATCCCTAGCGGACTACAATGAGCAGTTCTTC. Drawing the rest from reference TRBV18 and TRBJ2-1, the complete variable domain is NAGVMQNPRHLVRRRGQEARLRCSPMKGHSHVYWYRQLPEEGLKFMVYLQKENIIDESGMPKERFSAEFPKEGPSILRIQQVVRGDSAAYFCASSSLADYNEQFFGPGTRLTVL.

This clone was counted only a few times. The rearrangement joins TRBV2 to TRBJ2-7; TRBD1 might be the D (6 bases). This CDR3 has 16 amino acids. The germline V gene encodes CDR1 SNHLY and CDR2 FYNNEI. The CDR3 is CGSSEAEGTQRYEQYV. The DNA of the CDR3 is TGTGGCAGCAGTGAAGCGGAAGGGACACAACGCTACGAGCAGTACGTT.

This clone came up a few times. The V and J genes are TRBV25-1 and TRBJ2-3, with 14 positions matching TRBD2. With 6 bases clipped from V and 6 bases from J, the junction kept 5 bases outside the gene matches. The CDR3 sequence is 15 residues long. Per the germline V gene, CDR1 is MGHDK and CDR2 is SYGVNS. CDR3 DNA sequence: TGTGCCAGCAGGGGACTAGCGGGAGTAGGGGATACGCAGTATTTT. It is translated as CASRGLAGVGDTQYF.

In its sample, this clone was seen a few times. The chain joins TRBV28 to TRBJ2-2; no definite D call. Germline CDR1 is MDHEN and CDR2 is SYDVKM. The CDR3 loop spans 13 amino acids. V dropped 7 bases and J dropped 3 bases, with 9 bases sitting between them. CDR3: CASIRLHTGELFF. The CDR3 DNA reads as TGTGCCAGCATTAGACTCCACACCGGGGAGCTGTTTTTT.

This clone has just a few counts. The CDR3 spells CASSANSSPDTQYF. The CDR3, as DNA: TGTGCCAGCAGTGCCAACTCTAGCCCAGATACGCAGTATTTT. The rearrangement links TRBV27 to TRBJ2-3; D perhaps matches TRBD2 (5 bases). CDR1 and CDR2 (germline): MNHEY, SMNVEV (reference sequence). Trimming removed 5 bases from V and 4 bases from J, with 13 bases in between. This CDR3 has 14 amino acids.

This clone was detected only a few times. The rearrangement links TRBV19 to TRBJ2-5, with 9 positions matching TRBD1. The CDR3 is made up of 14 amino acids. Germline V CDR1 and CDR2: LNHDA, SQIVND (reference sequence). Trimming took 3 bases from V and 12 from J; bases not matched to a gene: 11. This chain's CDR3 is CASSIQEGQGGKYF. DNA of the CDR3: TGTGCCAGTAGTATTCAGGAGGGACAGGGTGGGAAGTACTTC.

The chain joins TRBV2 to TRBJ2-1, with 7 bases fitting TRBD2. Germline values: CDR1 SNHLY, CDR2 FYNNEI. V lost 0 bases and J lost 1; bases outside the gene matches: 12. CDR3 length: 19 residues. The CDR3 loop is CASSEARRVERDSYNEQFF. The CDR3, as DNA: TGTGCCAGCAGTGAAGCGCGGCGAGTTGAGCGGGATTCCTACAATGAGCAGTTCTTC.

In this sample, this clone turned up a few times. The V and J genes are TRBV6-1 and TRBJ2-1; D possibly corresponds to TRBD2 (6 bases). This CDR3 comprises 14 residues. Trimming stripped 7 bases from V and 9 bases from J, with 19 bases between. Germline V gene data show CDR1 as MNHNS and CDR2 as SASEGT. CDR3 nucleotide sequence: TGTGCCAGCACTCAAAGGGACTCCCGAGGTGAGCAGTTCTTC. It specifies CASTQRDSRGEQFF.